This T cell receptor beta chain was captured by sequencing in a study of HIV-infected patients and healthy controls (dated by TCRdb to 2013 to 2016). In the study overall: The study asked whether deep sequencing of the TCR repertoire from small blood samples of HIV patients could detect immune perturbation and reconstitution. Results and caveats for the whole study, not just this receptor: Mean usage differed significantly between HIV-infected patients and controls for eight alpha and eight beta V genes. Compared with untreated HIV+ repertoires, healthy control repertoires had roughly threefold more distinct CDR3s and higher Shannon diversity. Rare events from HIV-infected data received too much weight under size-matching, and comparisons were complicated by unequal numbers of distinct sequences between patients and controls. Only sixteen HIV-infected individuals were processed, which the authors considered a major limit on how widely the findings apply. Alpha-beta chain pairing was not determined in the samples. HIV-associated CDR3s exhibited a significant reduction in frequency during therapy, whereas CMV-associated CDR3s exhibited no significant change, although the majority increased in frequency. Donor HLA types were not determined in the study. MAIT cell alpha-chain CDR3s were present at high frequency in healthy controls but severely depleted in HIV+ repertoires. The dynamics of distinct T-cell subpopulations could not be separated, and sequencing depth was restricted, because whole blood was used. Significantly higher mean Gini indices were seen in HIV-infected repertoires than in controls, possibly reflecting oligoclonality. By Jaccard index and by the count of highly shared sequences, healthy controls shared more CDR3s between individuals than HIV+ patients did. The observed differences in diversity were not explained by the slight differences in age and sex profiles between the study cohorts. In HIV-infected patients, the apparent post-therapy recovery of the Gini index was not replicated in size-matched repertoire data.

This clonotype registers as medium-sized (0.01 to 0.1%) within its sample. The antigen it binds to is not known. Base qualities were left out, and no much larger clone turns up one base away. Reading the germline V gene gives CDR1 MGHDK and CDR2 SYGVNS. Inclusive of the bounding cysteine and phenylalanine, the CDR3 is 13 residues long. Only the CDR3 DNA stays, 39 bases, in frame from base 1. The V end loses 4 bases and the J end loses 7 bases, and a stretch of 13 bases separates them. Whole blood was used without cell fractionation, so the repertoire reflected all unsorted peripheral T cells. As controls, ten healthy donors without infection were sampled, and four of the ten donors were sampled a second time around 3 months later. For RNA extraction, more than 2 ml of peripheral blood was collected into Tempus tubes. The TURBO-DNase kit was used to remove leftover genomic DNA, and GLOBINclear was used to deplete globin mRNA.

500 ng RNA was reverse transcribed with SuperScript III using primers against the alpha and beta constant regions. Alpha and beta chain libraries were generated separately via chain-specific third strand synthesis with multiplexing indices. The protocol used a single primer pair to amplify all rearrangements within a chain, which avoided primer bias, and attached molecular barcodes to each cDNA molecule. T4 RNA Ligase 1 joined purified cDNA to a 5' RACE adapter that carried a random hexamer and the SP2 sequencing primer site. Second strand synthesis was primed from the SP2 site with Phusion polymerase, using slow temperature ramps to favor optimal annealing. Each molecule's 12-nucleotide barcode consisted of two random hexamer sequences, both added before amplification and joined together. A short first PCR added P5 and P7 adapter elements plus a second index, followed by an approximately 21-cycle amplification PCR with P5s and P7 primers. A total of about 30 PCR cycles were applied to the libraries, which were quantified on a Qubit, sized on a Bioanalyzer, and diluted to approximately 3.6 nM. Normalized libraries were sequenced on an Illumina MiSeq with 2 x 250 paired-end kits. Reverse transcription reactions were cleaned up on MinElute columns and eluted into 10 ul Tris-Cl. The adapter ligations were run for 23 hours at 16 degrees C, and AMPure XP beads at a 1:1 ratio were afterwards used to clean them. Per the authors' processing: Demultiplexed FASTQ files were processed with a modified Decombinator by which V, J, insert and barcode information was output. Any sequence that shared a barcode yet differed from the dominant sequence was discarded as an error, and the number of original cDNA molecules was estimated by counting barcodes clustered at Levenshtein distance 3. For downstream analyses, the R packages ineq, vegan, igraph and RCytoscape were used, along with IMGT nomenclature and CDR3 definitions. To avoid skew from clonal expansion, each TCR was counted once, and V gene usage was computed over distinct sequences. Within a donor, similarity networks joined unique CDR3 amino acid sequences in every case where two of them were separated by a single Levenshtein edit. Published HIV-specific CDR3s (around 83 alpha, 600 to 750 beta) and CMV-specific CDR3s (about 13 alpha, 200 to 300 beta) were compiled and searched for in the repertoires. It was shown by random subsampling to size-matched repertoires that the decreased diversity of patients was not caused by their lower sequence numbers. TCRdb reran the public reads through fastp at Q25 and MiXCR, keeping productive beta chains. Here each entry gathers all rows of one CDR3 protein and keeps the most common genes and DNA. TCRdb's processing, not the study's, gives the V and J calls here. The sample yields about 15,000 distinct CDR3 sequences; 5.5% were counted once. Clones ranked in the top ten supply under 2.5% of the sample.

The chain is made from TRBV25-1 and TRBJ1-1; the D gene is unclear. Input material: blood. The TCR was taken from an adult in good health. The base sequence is TGTGCCAGCAGTGGTCTCACATGGAGTGAAGCTTTCTTT. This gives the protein CASSGLTWSEAFF.